These 28 T cell receptor beta chains share one sample of origin, sequenced in a study of blood T cell repertoires in COVID-19 (dated by TCRdb to 2020 to 2021). Library preparation employed the immunoSEQ multiplex PCR assay. TCRdb took this table from immuneACCESS and kept in-frame rearrangements with V and J called. Such tables lack part of the clones; where checked against another copy, unresolved V genes explain under half of the gap, and the rest is unexplained. The sample table contains around 250,000 clones; only one count was recorded for around nine tenths of them. The ten largest clones represent 1.5% to 2% of the sample. The sequenced material came from PBMCs or T cells enriched from blood (not recorded which). All receptors come from a woman aged 45-65 years who had recovered from COVID-19.

The chain is built from TRBV28 and TRBJ1-4; D is perhaps TRBD1 (5 bases). Trimming took 3 bases from V and 7 from J, leaving 12 bases between them. The CDR3 contains 14 residues. CDR1 and CDR2 (germline): MDHEN, SYDVKM. The DNA of the CDR3 is TGTGCCAGCAGTTTCGGGGGAGCAGGTGAAAAACTGTTTTTT. Translating gives CASSFGGAGEKLFF.

This rearrangement joins TRBV5-4 to TRBJ1-2; D may be TRBD1 (6 bases). V shed 3 bases and J shed 4 bases, with 13 bases lying between them. From germline, CDR1 is SGHNT and CDR2 YYREEE (reference sequence). This CDR3 has 14 residues. In nucleotides, the CDR3 is TGTGCCAGCAGCTCCCAGGGGATCACCTATGGCTACACCTTC. It translates to CASSSQGITYGYTF. The full variable domain, with the rest looked up from reference TRBV5-4 and TRBJ1-2, is ETGVTQSPTHLIKTRGQQVTLRCSSQSGHNTVSWYQQALGQGPQFIFQYYREEENGRGNFPPRFSGLQFPNYSSELNVNALELDDSALYLCASSSQGITYGYTFGSGTRLTVV.

The V call is TRBV9, the J call TRBJ2-1; 11 nucleotides line up with TRBD2. Germline V gene data show CDR1 as SGDLS and CDR2 as YYNGEE. V was clipped by 3 bases and J by 6 bases; unmatched bases: 5. This CDR3 has 15 residues. As DNA, the CDR3 is TGTGCCAGCAGCGGTCTAGCGGGGGGAGTCAATGAGCAGTTCTTC. Its protein product is CASSGLAGGVNEQFF.

The chain links TRBV6-2 or TRBV6-3 to TRBJ1-4; D gene ambiguous. The CDR3 is made up of 13 amino acids. Germline V gene lookup returns CDR1 MNHEY and CDR2 SVGEGT. Trimming shortened V by 4 bases and J by 3 bases, and 6 bases separated the two germline ends. The CDR3: CASSSRSNEKLFF. The CDR3 bases are TGTGCCAGCAGTTCTCGGTCTAATGAAAAACTGTTTTTT.

The V gene is TRBV28, the J gene TRBJ2-1; 10 bases map to TRBD2. Losses at the gene ends were 6 bases for V and 6 bases for J; bases not matched to a gene: 8. The germline gives CDR1 MDHEN, CDR2 SYDVKM. The CDR3 length is 15 residues. CDR3 sequence (DNA): TGTGCCAGCAGCTTCACGGGACTAGCGCCCAATGAGCAGTTCTTC. Protein product: CASSFTGLAPNEQFF.

V gene TRBV7-2 combines with J gene TRBJ2-3; 9 bases line up with TRBD1. The J segment lost 3 bases and the V segment lost 6 bases, leaving 7 bases of the junction unmatched. CDR1 SGHTA and CDR2 FQGNSA come from the germline V gene. The CDR3 is made up of 15 amino acids. CDR3 DNA: TGTGCCAGCAGTCGGGACAGGGTCGAAACAGATACGCAGTATTTT. Its translation is CASSRDRVETDTQYF.

The chain recombines TRBV7-3 with TRBJ2-1; 12 bases line up with TRBD2. Trimming cost V 1 base and J 5 bases; bases outside gene matches: 9. Germline V gene lookup returns CDR1 SGHTA and CDR2 FQGTGA. The CDR3 contains 18 residues. This chain's CDR3 is CASSLKGRLAGVDNEQFF. For the CDR3, the DNA is TGTGCCAGCAGCTTAAAAGGGAGACTAGCGGGAGTAGACAATGAGCAGTTCTTC.

V usage is TRBV4-3 and J usage is TRBJ1-5; D is ambiguous. This CDR3 spans 13 amino acids. V lost 5 bases and J 5 bases, leaving 10 bases between the germline ends. The germline gives CDR1 LGHNA, CDR2 YSLEER. The CDR3 is CASSTHRDQPQHF. The CDR3 region has the DNA TGCGCCAGCAGCACCCACAGAGATCAGCCCCAGCATTTT.

This sequence joins TRBV27 and TRBJ2-3; TRBD2 aligns across 10 bases. Germline values: CDR1 MNHEY, CDR2 SMNVEV (reference sequence). Unmatched junction bases numbered 8, after V lost 6 bases and J lost 8 bases. This CDR3 contains 14 residues. CDR3 residues: CASRWLAGEGTQYF. Here the CDR3 DNA reads TGTGCCAGCAGGTGGCTAGCGGGAGAAGGTACGCAGTATTTT.

This clone came up a few times. This chain uses TRBV5-1 with TRBJ2-1, with 8 positions matching TRBD1. Trimming at V came to 0 bases and at J to 6 bases, leaving 5 bases not matched to a gene. This CDR3 has 15 residues. CDR1 is SGHRS, CDR2 YFSETQ, per germline. The CDR3, as DNA: TGCGCCAGCAGCTTGGGACAGGGGATGGTCAATGAGCAGTTCTTC. Protein sequence: CASSLGQGMVNEQFF.

In this sample, this clone turned up a few times. The chain carries TRBV7-9 and TRBJ2-7; 7 bases are shared with TRBD2. After removal of 1 base from V and 4 bases from J, the junction contained 4 bases not matched to a gene. This CDR3 comprises 14 residues. The germline CDR1 and CDR2 sequences are SEHNR and FQNEAQ (reference sequence). CDR3 bases: TGTGCCAGCAGCTTAGTCTCTAGCGGATACGAGCAGTACTTC. Translated: CASSLVSSGYEQYF.

The rearrangement uses TRBV7-6 and TRBJ1-1; possibly TRBD1 for D (6 bases). The ends were cut back, 6 bases at V and 0 bases at J, with 11 bases in the middle. Germline V gives CDR1 SGHVS, CDR2 FNYEAQ. The length of the CDR3 is 14 residues. Here the CDR3 reads CASSSGEMNTEAFF. CDR3 bases: TGTGCCAGCAGTTCAGGGGAGATGAACACTGAAGCTTTCTTT.

This chain links TRBV7-6 with TRBJ2-7; TRBD1 agrees at 8 bases. Germline lookup yields CDR1 SGHVS and CDR2 FNYEAQ. V lost 3 bases, J lost 0 bases, and 7 bases stayed unmatched. The CDR3 sequence is 16 residues long. The CDR3 loop is CASSLASGGRSYEQYF. In DNA, the CDR3 is TGTGCCAGCAGCTTGGCTTCAGGGGGCCGCTCCTACGAGCAGTACTTC.

This chain uses TRBV11-2 with TRBJ1-1; 8 bases fit TRBD1. Germline CDR1 reads SGHAT; CDR2 reads FQNNGV. This CDR3 spans 17 amino acids. The V gene end was trimmed by 2 bases and the J gene end by 0 bases; junction bases not matched to a gene: 8. The CDR3 bases are TGTGCCAGCAGCTTAATACAGGGGGAAGTCGTGAACACTGAAGCTTTCTTT. This codes for CASSLIQGEVVNTEAFF.

V usage is TRBV27 and J usage is TRBJ2-1; 7 bases map to TRBD1. CDR1 is MNHEY and CDR2 is SMNVEV in the germline V gene (reference sequence). This CDR3 comprises 14 residues. The V segment lost 5 bases and the J segment 2 bases; nucleotides outside the gene matches: 3. The CDR3 loop reads CASSTGTAYNEQFF. CDR3 sequence (DNA): TGTGCCAGCAGTACCGGGACAGCCTACAATGAGCAGTTCTTC.

This chain joins TRBV28 and TRBJ2-1, with 12 bases aligning to TRBD2. The germline V gene has CDR1 MDHEN and CDR2 SYDVKM. With V trimmed by 5 bases and J by 2 bases, 7 bases remained unmatched. The CDR3 covers 17 residues. CDR3 in amino acids: CASSLTSGSRAYNEQFF. Here the CDR3 DNA reads TGTGCCAGCAGTCTGACTAGCGGGAGCCGGGCCTACAATGAGCAGTTCTTC.

The V call is TRBV19, the J call TRBJ1-5, with 7 bases fitting TRBD1. V shed 7 bases, J shed 2 bases, and the junction held 11 bases outside the gene matches. This CDR3 is 16 amino acids long. CDR1 and CDR2 (germline): LNHDA, SQIVND (reference sequence). This chain's CDR3 is CASIRTGVKGNQPQHF. CDR3 DNA sequence: TGTGCCAGTATTAGAACAGGGGTGAAGGGCAATCAGCCCCAGCATTTT. The full variable domain, completed using reference TRBV19 and TRBJ1-5, is DGGITQSPKYLFRKEGQNVTLSCEQNLNHDAMYWYRQDPGQGLRLIYYSQIVNDFQKGDIAEGYSVSREKKESFPLTVTSAQKNPTAFYLCASIRTGVKGNQPQHFGDGTRLSIL.

This chain uses TRBV7-8 with TRBJ2-7; 10 bases line up with TRBD1. Germline V gene sequence: CDR1 SGHVS, CDR2 FQNEAQ. The CDR3 totals 16 residues. J was trimmed by 4 bases and V by 5 bases; bases with no gene match: 11. CDR3 bases: TGTGCCAGCAGCGGGACAGGGGACGCACCCTCTTACGAGCAGTACTTC. It translates to CASSGTGDAPSYEQYF.

The V gene is TRBV5-4, the J gene TRBJ2-3, with 8 nucleotides matching TRBD1. V was pared by 1 base and J by 7 bases, with 5 bases of the junction left unmatched. The V gene's germline CDR1 is SGHNT and CDR2 YYREEE (reference sequence). The CDR3 sequence is 14 residues long. This CDR3 reads CASSLLQGAYTQYF. CDR3 coding DNA: TGTGCCAGCAGCTTGCTCCAGGGGGCATATACGCAGTATTTT. Complete variable domain (other parts from reference TRBV5-4 and TRBJ2-3): ETGVTQSPTHLIKTRGQQVTLRCSSQSGHNTVSWYQQALGQGPQFIFQYYREEENGRGNFPPRFSGLQFPNYSSELNVNALELDDSALYLCASSLLQGAYTQYFGPGTRLTVL.

J is TRBJ1-1 and V is TRBV5-5; 9 bases align to TRBD1. The CDR3 loop spans 14 amino acids. V shed 2 bases, J shed 4 bases, and the junction held 3 bases outside the gene matches. Germline V gene sequence: CDR1 SGHKS, CDR2 YYEKEE (reference sequence). Here the CDR3 DNA reads TGTGCCAGCAGCTTACTGACAGGGGGCACTGAAGCTTTCTTT. It encodes CASSLLTGGTEAFF.

This rearrangement joins TRBV28 to TRBJ1-2; perhaps TRBD1 as D (5 bases). The germline V gene encodes CDR1 MDHEN and CDR2 SYDVKM. The CDR3 covers 13 residues. V lost 1 base to trimming and J lost 8 bases, with 11 bases between them. CDR3 residues: CASSLSGSRGYTF. CDR3 nucleotide sequence: TGTGCCAGCAGTTTATCAGGGTCGAGAGGCTACACCTTC.

The table lists this clone with a few counts. V and J are TRBV19 and TRBJ2-7; 11 bases align to TRBD2. CDR3 size: 15 residues. The germline gives CDR1 LNHDA, CDR2 SQIVND (reference sequence). The V and J ends lost 7 bases and 2 bases, in that order; junction bases with no gene match: 7. CDR3 protein: CASKRTSGQAYEQYF. The CDR3 DNA is TGTGCCAGTAAAAGGACTAGCGGGCAAGCCTACGAGCAGTACTTC. Looking up the rest from reference TRBV19 and TRBJ2-7 gives the full variable domain: DGGITQSPKYLFRKEGQNVTLSCEQNLNHDAMYWYRQDPGQGLRLIYYSQIVNDFQKGDIAEGYSVSREKKESFPLTVTSAQKNPTAFYLCASKRTSGQAYEQYFGPGTRLTVT.

This sequence joins TRBV10-3 and TRBJ1-5; D is perhaps TRBD1 (6 bases). Germline CDR1 ENHRY, CDR2 SYGVKD. Between the trimmed V and J ends, which lost 3 bases and 0 bases, there was a span of 12 bases. This CDR3 comprises 16 residues. CDR3 nucleotides: TGTGCCATCAGTGAAGGACAGAGAGATAGCAATCAGCCCCAGCATTTT. Encoded protein: CAISEGQRDSNQPQHF.

The gene calls are TRBV24-1 and TRBJ2-7, with D unclear. Germline CDR1 KGHDR, CDR2 SFDVKD. This CDR3 has 15 amino acids. V lost 5 bases and J 0 bases, leaving 13 bases between the germline ends. The CDR3 protein is CATSVRIDSSYEQYF. The CDR3 DNA reads as TGTGCCACCAGTGTGAGGATCGATAGCTCCTACGAGCAGTACTTC.

This clone was seen once. The rearrangement joins TRBV6-2 or TRBV6-3 to TRBJ1-5; D possibly corresponds to TRBD1 (6 bases). The V end was cut by 5 bases, the J end by 6 bases, with 14 bases between. CDR1 is MNHEY and CDR2 is SVGEGT in the germline V gene. The CDR3 length is 14 residues. This CDR3 is CASSEGGKGQPQHF. Written as DNA, the CDR3 is TGTGCCAGCAGTGAGGGGGGGAAAGGTCAGCCCCAGCATTTT.

The chain combines TRBV29-1 with TRBJ2-3; D might be TRBD2 (7 bases). The V gene's germline CDR1 is SQVTM and CDR2 ANQGSEA. The CDR3 spans 14 residues. V gave up 6 bases and J gave up 0 bases, with 13 bases separating them. CDR3 amino acids: CSVGGRESTDTQYF. Written as DNA, the CDR3 is TGCAGCGTGGGGGGGCGGGAGAGCACAGATACGCAGTATTTT.

This clone was detected once. V usage is TRBV5-1 and J usage is TRBJ2-7, with 7 bases matching TRBD2. There are 14 residues in the CDR3. Germline V gene sequence: CDR1 SGHRS, CDR2 YFSETQ. J gave up 6 bases and V 0 bases, and 6 bases lay outside the gene matches. The CDR3 is CASSLGAGAGEQYF. CDR3 sequence (DNA): TGCGCCAGCAGCTTGGGTGCGGGAGCCGGCGAGCAGTACTTC.

The V call is TRBV6-2 or TRBV6-3, the J call TRBJ2-7; 7 positions match TRBD2. The CDR3 has 12 residues. The V segment lost 5 bases and the J segment 6 bases; nucleotides outside the gene matches: 4. The V gene's germline CDR1 is MNHEY and CDR2 SVGEGT. Here the CDR3 reads CASSPGTTEQYF. CDR3 sequence (DNA): TGTGCCAGCAGTCCCGGGACTACCGAGCAGTACTTC.